The text below deals with one T cell receptor (beta chain). PCR amplification relied on 60 Vbeta primers (plus 13 Jbeta primers). The method was immunoSEQ multiplex PCR; TCRdb's version includes in-frame clones alone and lacks a portion of them. The repertoire holds over 150,000 clones, roughly 80% seen once, with approximately 4.8% in the top ten. This entry comes from a study of cytomegalovirus exposure and HLA in healthy donors. Study information: Genotyping of roughly 400 donors showed that over 80% belonged to the Caucasian-associated ancestry cluster.

This CDR3 spans 14 amino acids. Germline V lookup: CDR1 MDHEN, CDR2 SYDVKM. The V gene end was trimmed by 8 bases and the J gene end by 5 bases; junction bases not matched to a gene: 10. Specimen: PBMCs. This sequence originates from a man aged 25 to 40 in good health and CMV-seronegative. This chain joins TRBV28 and TRBJ2-5, with 8 bases fitting TRBD2. The CDR3 bases are TGTGCCAGCGGCGCGGGGGGAATCGGGGAGACCCAGTACTTC. Amino acids: CASGAGGIGETQYF.